The 10 T cell receptor beta chains presented below share a single source sample, sequenced in a study of blood T cell repertoires in COVID-19. Profiling relied on immunoSEQ multiplex PCR, and the TCRdb table lists in-frame clones only, not all of them. The data show about 170,000 clones, around 83% seen once. The sequenced sample consisted of peripheral blood. The receptors were sampled from a woman in her sixties or seventies who had recovered from COVID-19.

This chain connects TRBV27 to TRBJ1-6, with 7 bases that match TRBD1. V lost 8 bases, J lost 0 bases, and 16 bases stayed unmatched. The CDR3 is made up of 19 amino acids. CDR1 MNHEY and CDR2 SMNVEV come from the germline V gene (reference sequence). The CDR3 bases are TGTGCCAGCCAGGCCAGAGGACAGGCCCTTAGCTCCTATAATTCACCCCTCCACTTT. Its translation: CASQARGQALSSYNSPLHF.

V gene TRBV5-1 combines with J gene TRBJ2-2; D might be TRBD2 (5 bases). The CDR3 has 13 amino acids. The germline V and J ends were trimmed by 2 bases and 7 bases, with 9 bases remaining between them. Germline V gene sequence: CDR1 SGHRS, CDR2 YFSETQ. CDR3 DNA sequence: TGCGCCAGCAGCTTTTTGGGGAGCGGGGAGCTGTTTTTT. It translates to CASSFLGSGELFF.

This rearrangement joins TRBV28 to TRBJ2-7; tentatively, D is TRBD2 (5 bases). Germline CDR1 and CDR2: MDHEN and SYDVKM. This CDR3 is built from 15 residues. The ends were cut back, 8 bases at V and 2 bases at J, with 19 bases in the middle. The CDR3 loop is CASRRVGGPTYEQYF. The DNA for the CDR3 is TGTGCCAGCCGGCGGGTCGGCGGCCCGACCTACGAGCAGTACTTC.

J is TRBJ1-2 and V is TRBV20-1; D possibly corresponds to TRBD1 (5 bases). This CDR3 is built from 11 residues. Looked up from germline, CDR1 is DFQATT and CDR2 is SNEGSKA (reference sequence). The V gene lost 1 base and the J gene lost 8 bases, with 8 bases spanning the gap. The chain's CDR3 is CSARVRGGYTF. Written as DNA, the CDR3 is TGCAGTGCTAGAGTTAGGGGAGGCTACACCTTC.

This clone is a singleton in its sample. The gene calls are TRBV14 and TRBJ1-5; TRBD1 agrees at 7 bases. CDR1 is SGHDN, CDR2 FVKESK, per germline. The CDR3 sequence is 11 residues long. With 5 bases clipped from V and 9 bases from J, the junction kept 1 base outside the gene matches. The CDR3 bases are TGTGCCAGCAGCTCAGGGGGGCCCCAGCATTTT. Translated: CASSSGGPQHF.

This chain connects TRBV10-3 to TRBJ2-1, with 12 bases aligning to TRBD2. Trimming cost V 7 bases and J 7 bases; bases outside gene matches: 5. This CDR3 contains 14 residues. Germline CDR1 is ENHRY and CDR2 is SYGVKD. The CDR3 sequence: CAITPGLAGNEQFF. The DNA for the CDR3 is TGTGCCATCACCCCGGGACTAGCGGGTAATGAGCAGTTCTTC.

This chain uses TRBV6-7 with TRBJ1-2; weak D call: TRBD1 (5 bases). TRBV6-7 is filed as an ORF, its function uncertain. The V gene lost 0 bases and the J gene lost 7 bases, with 12 bases spanning the gap. The CDR3 totals 14 residues. CDR3 loop: CASSYSYSGSGYTF. The CDR3 region has the DNA TGTGCCAGCAGTTACTCATACTCAGGGTCTGGCTACACCTTC.

V is TRBV7-9 and J is TRBJ2-1, with D unclear. This CDR3 contains 11 residues. V was shortened by 5 bases and J by 8 bases, with 7 bases between the two germline ends. From germline, CDR1 is SEHNR and CDR2 FQNEAQ (reference sequence). CDR3 sequence reads: CASSPQYEQFF. CDR3 DNA: TGTGCCAGCAGCCCTCAGTATGAGCAGTTCTTC. Drawing the rest from reference TRBV7-9 and TRBJ2-1, the complete variable domain is DTGVSQNPRHKITKRGQNVTFRCDPISEHNRLYWYRQTLGQGPEFLTYFQNEAQLEKSRLLSDRFSAERPKGSFSTLEIQRTEQGDSAMYLCASSPQYEQFFGPGTRLTVL.

The rearrangement joins TRBV30 to TRBJ1-1; D is perhaps TRBD1 (5 bases). Germline CDR1 reads GTSNPN; CDR2 reads SVGIG (reference sequence). The CDR3 length is 14 residues. V lost 5 bases and J 11 bases, leaving 24 bases between the germline ends. CDR3 nucleotides: TGTGCCTGGGGACCCTACAGGATTCGATCCGGGGCTTTCTTT. Protein product: CAWGPYRIRSGAFF. Together with reference TRBV30 and TRBJ1-1, the CDR3 gives the full variable domain: SQTIHQWPATLVQPVGSPLSLECTVEGTSNPNLYWYRQAAGRGLQLLFYSVGIGQISSEVPQNLSASRPQDRQFILSSKKLLLSDSGFYLCAWGPYRIRSGAFFGQGTRLTVV.

The rearrangement links TRBV18 to TRBJ2-3; TRBD2 matches at 8 bases. The CDR3 consists of 17 residues. The germline gives CDR1 KGHSH, CDR2 LQKENI. J lost 2 bases, V lost 3 bases, and 10 bases had no gene match. The DNA of the CDR3 is TGTGCCAGCTCACCTCCCCGGGGGGGGGCCATCACAGATACGCAGTATTTT. Translation gives CASSPPRGGAITDTQYF.